Listed below are T cell receptor beta chains from one sample, sequenced in a study of identical twins. Via MiXCR, TCRdb re-called the 5' RACE reads, giving one row per CDR3 protein. The sample records 400,000 to 600,000 distinct CDR3 sequences, 20% to 25% being singletons. The same specimen was also included in a second study, on yellow fever vaccine responses in identical twins.

Specimen: CD4+ T cells sorted from blood. The receptors come from a woman aged 18-35 years in good health. Each CDR3 is given with its conserved first and last residue. D genes are given only for firm matches. Some rows have no size entry. The others give once, few or many, or a class for an expanded clone.

>17|NA|TRBJ2-2|TRBV5-1|few
CASSGTGTAGTTGELFF
TGCGCCAGCAGCGGGACCGGGACGGCCGGGACTACCGGGGAGCTGTTTTTT
>14|NA|TRBJ1-5|TRBV3-1|NA
CASSSSGGNQPQHF
TGTGCCAGCAGTTCCTCCGGGGGCAATCAGCCCCAGCATTTT
>15|NA|TRBJ2-2|TRBV4-1|many
CASSQLRTNTGELFF
TGCGCCAGCAGCCAACTGAGGACGAACACCGGGGAGCTGTTTTTT
>15|NA|TRBJ2-3|TRBV12-3/TRBV12-4|NA
CASSFGLASTDTQYF
TGTGCCAGCAGTTTTGGTCTAGCGAGCACAGATACGCAGTATTTT
>14|NA|TRBJ2-7|TRBV20-1|few
CSARSGSGSYEQYF
TGCAGTGCTAGAAGCGGTTCCGGGTCCTACGAGCAGTACTTC
>14|NA|TRBJ1-1|TRBV6-4|NA
CASRTERMNTEAFF
TGTGCCAGCAGAACAGAGAGGATGAACACTGAAGCTTTCTTT
>14|TRBD1|TRBJ2-6|TRBV12-3/TRBV12-4|NA
CASSLAMTGVTPFF
TGTGCCAGCAGTTTAGCAATGACAGGGGTTACTCCTTTTTTC
>14|TRBD1|TRBJ1-1|TRBV6-5|NA
CASSYEQGVIPAFF
TGTGCCAGCAGTTACGAACAGGGGGTGATTCCAGCTTTCTTT
>16|NA|TRBJ2-1|TRBV5-1|once
CASTRTTSSEGNEQFF
TGCGCCAGCACACGGACCACTAGCTCCGAGGGCAATGAGCAGTTCTTC
>15|NA|TRBJ1-3|TRBV12-3/TRBV12-4|few
CASRAGSSSGNTIYF
TGTGCCAGCAGGGCGGGCAGTTCCTCTGGAAACACCATATATTTT
>14|NA|TRBJ1-1|TRBV5-1|NA
CASKWGRELTEAFF
TGCGCCAGCAAGTGGGGCAGGGAGCTCACTGAAGCTTTCTTT
>16|NA|TRBJ2-5|TRBV12-3/TRBV12-4|NA
CASSFRAGGEKETQYF
TGTGCCAGCAGTTTCCGCGCCGGGGGTGAGAAAGAGACCCAGTACTTC
>16|NA|TRBJ2-2|TRBV4-1|few
CASSQYPGANTGELFF
TGCGCCAGCAGCCAATATCCCGGGGCGAACACCGGGGAGCTGTTTTTT
>15|NA|TRBJ2-1|TRBV4-1|few
CASSQDIQSFHEQFF
TGCGCCAGCAGCCAAGATATACAGAGTTTCCATGAGCAGTTCTTC
>12|NA|TRBJ1-2|TRBV29-1|NA
CSARGNNYGYTF
TGCAGCGCCAGGGGAAATAACTATGGCTACACCTTC
>14|TRBD2|TRBJ2-1|TRBV6-1|NA
CASSQSGNYNEQFF
TGTGCCAGCAGCCAGAGCGGGAACTACAATGAGCAGTTCTTC
>15|NA|TRBJ2-7|TRBV15|NA
CATSRYRSNSYEQYF
TGTGCCACCAGCAGATACAGGTCTAACTCCTACGAGCAGTACTTC
>16|NA|TRBJ2-2|TRBV28|few
CASRDSYLQDTGELFF
TGTGCCAGCAGGGACTCCTATCTACAGGACACCGGGGAGCTGTTTTTT
>12|NA|TRBJ2-1|TRBV29-1|few
CSVEGVFGEQFF
TGCAGCGTTGAAGGGGTTTTTGGCGAGCAGTTCTTC
>14|NA|TRBJ1-6|TRBV28|NA
CASRNGQNHSPLHF
TGTGCCAGCAGGAACGGACAGAATCATTCACCCCTCCACTTT
>11|NA|TRBJ2-7|TRBV28|NA
CASTRPFEQYF
TGTGCCAGCACCCGTCCCTTCGAGCAGTACTTC
>16|TRBD1|TRBJ1-3|TRBV2|NA
CASSTRTGSSGNTIYF
TGTGCCAGCAGTACCCGGACAGGGAGCTCTGGAAACACCATATATTTT
>15|TRBD2|TRBJ2-1|TRBV12-3/TRBV12-4|few
CASSLSSGSHNEQFF
TGTGCCAGCAGTTTATCGAGCGGGAGTCACAATGAGCAGTTCTTC
>16|TRBD1|TRBJ2-7|TRBV5-6|NA
CASSPPRNRGNYEQYF
TGTGCCAGCAGCCCCCCTCGGAACAGGGGAAACTACGAGCAGTACTTC
>15|NA|TRBJ2-3|TRBV5-1|NA
CASSLVLTSTDTQYF
TGCGCCAGCAGCTTGGTCCTGACTAGCACAGATACGCAGTATTTT
>17|TRBD1|TRBJ2-7|TRBV12-5|NA
CASGLVYVGTGTYEQYF
TGTGCTAGTGGTTTGGTCTACGTAGGGACAGGTACTTACGAGCAGTACTTC
>17|TRBD2|TRBJ2-2|TRBV5-1|few
CASSQTSGSSNTGELFF
TGCGCCAGCAGCCAGACTAGCGGGAGCTCGAACACCGGGGAGCTGTTTTTT